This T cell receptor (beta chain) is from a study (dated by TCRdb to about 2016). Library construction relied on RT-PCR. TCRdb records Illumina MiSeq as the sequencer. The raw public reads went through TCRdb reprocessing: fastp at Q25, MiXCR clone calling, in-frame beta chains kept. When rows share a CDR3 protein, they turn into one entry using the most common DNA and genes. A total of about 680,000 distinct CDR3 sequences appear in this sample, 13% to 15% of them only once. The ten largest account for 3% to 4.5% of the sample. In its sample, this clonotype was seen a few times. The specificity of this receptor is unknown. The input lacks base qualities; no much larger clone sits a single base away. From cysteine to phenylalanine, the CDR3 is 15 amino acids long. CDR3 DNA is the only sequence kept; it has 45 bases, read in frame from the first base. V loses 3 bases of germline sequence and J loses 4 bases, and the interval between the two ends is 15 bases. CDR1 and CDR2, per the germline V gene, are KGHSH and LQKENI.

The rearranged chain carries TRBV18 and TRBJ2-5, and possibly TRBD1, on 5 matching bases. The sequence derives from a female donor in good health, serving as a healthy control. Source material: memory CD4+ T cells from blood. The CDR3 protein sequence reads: CASSPSRVSGETQYF. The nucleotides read TGTGCCAGCTCACCGAGCAGGGTTAGTGGAGAGACCCAGTACTTC.